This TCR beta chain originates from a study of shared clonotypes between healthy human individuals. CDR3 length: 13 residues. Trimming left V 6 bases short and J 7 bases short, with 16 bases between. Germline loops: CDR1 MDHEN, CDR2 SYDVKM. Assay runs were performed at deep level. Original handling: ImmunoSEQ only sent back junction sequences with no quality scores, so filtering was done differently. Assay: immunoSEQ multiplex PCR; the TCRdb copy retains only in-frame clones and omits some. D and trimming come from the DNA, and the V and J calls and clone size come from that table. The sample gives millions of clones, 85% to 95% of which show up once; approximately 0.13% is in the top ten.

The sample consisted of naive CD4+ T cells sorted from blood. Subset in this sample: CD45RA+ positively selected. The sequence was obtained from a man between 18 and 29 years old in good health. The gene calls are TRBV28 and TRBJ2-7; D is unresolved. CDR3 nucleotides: TGTGCCAGCAGCGAGGTCCCCCGTAGAGAGCAGTACTTC. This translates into CASSEVPRREQYF.